Below, one T cell receptor beta chain is given with its context. Its binding antigen is unknown. Per-base quality was not reported, and no clone a single base away is much larger than it. The germline V gene yields MDHEN for CDR1 and SYDVKM for CDR2. The CDR3 spans 13 residues, from the cysteine through the phenylalanine. Only the CDR3 part of the read is kept: 39 bases, read in frame from the first base. V is cut by 5 bases and J by 5 bases, and the space between the germline ends is 10 bases. TCRbeta CDR3 regions were amplified from genomic DNA using the immunoSEQ Assay, a bias-controlled multiplex PCR. In the paper's pipeline: Within the assay, amplification of reference gene primers was used to estimate how many nucleated cells each sample contained. Sequence reads were collapsed and filtered to measure the absolute abundance of every unique TCRbeta CDR3 rearrangement. For each sample, productive Simpson clonality was calculated as the square root of Simpson's diversity index over productive rearrangements. In TCRdb, the immuneACCESS table is reduced to in-frame sequences with V and J assigned. These tables do not hold every clone; where another copy was compared, an unresolved V gene accounts for under half, and the others remain unexplained. That table gives V, J and clone size, and the DNA gave D and trimming. In this sample the table shows some 250,000 clones, roughly 88% of which occur a single time. Around 2% of the sample comes from the top ten.

This sample is drawn from a study of blood T cell repertoires in COVID-19 (TCRdb year 2020). About the investigation overall: Samples from collaborators originated in the United States, Italy and Spain and spanned both the acute and convalescent phases of COVID-19. Deeply sampled blood TCRbeta repertoires from subjects exposed to, actively infected with, or recovered from COVID-19 were included in the dataset. Where available, HLA class I and class II types were obtained from metadata supplied by the sample provider rather than from assay-based typing. The prospective study material was composed of cDNA or gDNA derived from T cells, B-cell-depleted T cells, or PBMCs. The sample metadata nearly always contained a de-identified subject ID, COVID-19 status, age in years and sex. A freely available public database, intended as a resource for researchers studying the immune response to SARS-CoV-2, is where the repertoires were released. The samples were drawn from two sources: the first 160 participants of the ongoing ImmuneRACE study, and over 950 subjects contributed by 6 global collaborators. Overall study outcomes, separate from this receptor: The amount of clinical and demographic metadata varied by source and participant and was provided uncurated.

Participants in the prospective study were aged about 18 to 89 years, lived in about two dozen United States geographic areas, and enrolled through a virtual design. To assign participants to cohorts, the prospective study relied on clinical history that participants themselves reported in a screening survey and a study questionnaire. Recovered participants in ImmuneRACE Cohort 3 were defined by two consecutive negative NP/OP PCR tests, clearance by a healthcare professional, or resolution of symptoms. In the prospective study, mobile phlebotomists collected whole blood, serum and a nasopharyngeal or oropharyngeal swab from each participant. Prospective study participants could optionally give additional blood draws and questionnaires over an approximately two-month period. Before DNA extraction, blood samples from the prospective study were shipped at room temperature or frozen.

The receptor chain draws on TRBV28 and TRBJ2-1; no confident D gene assignment can be made. The sample was PBMCs or T cells enriched from blood (not recorded which). The sequence derives from a woman in her fifties or sixties who had recovered from COVID-19. The sequenced DNA is TGTGCCAGCAGTCGCCCCTCAGACAATGAGCAGTTCTTC. Its translation reads: CASSRPSDNEQFF.